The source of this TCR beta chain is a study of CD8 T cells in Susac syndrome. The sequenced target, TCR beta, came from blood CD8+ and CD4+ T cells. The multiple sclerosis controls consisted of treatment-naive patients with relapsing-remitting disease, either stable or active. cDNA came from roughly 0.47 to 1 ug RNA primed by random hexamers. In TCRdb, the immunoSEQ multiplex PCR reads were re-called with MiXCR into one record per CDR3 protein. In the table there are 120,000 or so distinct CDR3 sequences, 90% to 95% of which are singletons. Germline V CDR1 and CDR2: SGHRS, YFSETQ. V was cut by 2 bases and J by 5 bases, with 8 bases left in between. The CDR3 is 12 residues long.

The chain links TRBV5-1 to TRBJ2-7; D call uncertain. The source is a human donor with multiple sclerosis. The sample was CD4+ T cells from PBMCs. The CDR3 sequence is CASSLNYDEQYF. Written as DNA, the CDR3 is TGCGCCAGCAGCTTAAACTACGACGAGCAGTACTTC.